Presented here are 28 T cell receptor beta chains from one specimen sequenced in a study of shared clonotypes between healthy human individuals. TCRdb's table, derived via immunoSEQ multiplex PCR, lists solely in-frame clones and lacks some. There are roughly 2.2 million clones in the sample; more than 85% occur only once, and 0.3% to 0.4% lies in the top ten. Material for sequencing was naive CD4+ T cells from PBMCs. The subset is: CD45RA+ positively selected. The receptors here all came from a young man in good health. Some clones in this sample may be carry-over from other donors' samples.

V is TRBV10-3 and J is TRBJ2-6; 8 nucleotides align to TRBD1. Germline values: CDR1 ENHRY, CDR2 SYGVKD. J was trimmed by 4 bases and V by 7 bases; bases with no gene match: 15. The CDR3 runs to 18 residues. The CDR3 sequence: CAINGEDRERGGANVLTF. CDR3 nucleotide sequence: TGTGCCATCAATGGGGAGGACAGGGAGCGCGGCGGGGCCAACGTCCTGACTTTC.

V is TRBV7-3 and J is TRBJ1-2, with no clear D. V was shortened by 5 bases and J by 6 bases, with 10 bases between the two germline ends. Germline-derived CDR1 and CDR2 are SGHTA and FQGTGA. This CDR3 has 12 amino acids. In nucleotides, the CDR3 is TGTGCCAGCAGCGACGGCATGAATGGCTACACCTTC. Translated: CASSDGMNGYTF.

The V call is TRBV5-1, the J call TRBJ2-7, with D uncertain. The germline V and J ends were trimmed by 7 bases and 1 base, with 18 bases remaining between them. The CDR3 has 15 amino acids. Germline assignment: CDR1 SGHRS and CDR2 YFSETQ. CDR3 sequence (DNA): TGCGCCAGCTCTGCGGCAGCCGCGACGTCCTACGAGCAGTACTTC. Translation: CASSAAAATSYEQYF.

The chain recombines TRBV27 with TRBJ1-2; 7 bases fit TRBD1. Germline lookup yields CDR1 MNHEY and CDR2 SMNVEV (reference sequence). V gave up 5 bases and J gave up 4 bases; unmatched junction bases: 10. The CDR3 is 15 residues long. CDR3 in amino acids: CASSPRDSASYGYTF. CDR3 bases: TGTGCCAGCAGTCCCCGGGACAGTGCAAGCTATGGCTACACCTTC.

V and J are TRBV7-6 and TRBJ2-7; D is tentatively TRBD1 or TRBD2 (5 bases each). Germline loops: CDR1 SGHVS, CDR2 FNYEAQ. V lost 1 base and J 0 bases, leaving 10 bases between the germline ends. The CDR3 runs 15 residues. CDR3 sequence (DNA): TGTGCCAGCAGCTTAGGTCCGGGACCCTCCTACGAGCAGTACTTC. It encodes CASSLGPGPSYEQYF.

This clone was recorded once. V usage is TRBV10-3 and J usage is TRBJ2-1; no clear D gene. Germline V gene sequence: CDR1 ENHRY, CDR2 SYGVKD. Between the trimmed V and J ends, which lost 6 bases and 3 bases, there was a span of 6 bases. The CDR3 totals 12 residues. The CDR3 nucleotides read TGTGCCATCAGCGAAAACTACAATGAGCAGTTCTTC. Its translation: CAISENYNEQFF.

The gene calls are TRBV10-2 and TRBJ2-7; 8 bases match TRBD2. The CDR3 has 14 residues. V lost 7 bases and J lost 7; bases outside the gene matches: 12. Germline V CDR1 and CDR2: WSHSY, SAAADI. DNA of the CDR3: TGCGCCAGCAACCCCCGGGGGGGAGGCCGGGAGCAGTACTTC. Its protein product is CASNPRGGGREQYF.

The count of this clone is one. The chain employs TRBV9 and TRBJ2-2, with D uncertain. The germline gives CDR1 SGDLS, CDR2 YYNGEE. There are 12 residues in the CDR3. V dropped 3 bases and J dropped 6 bases, with 6 bases sitting between them. The CDR3 bases are TGTGCCAGCAGCGGGAGCGCCGGGGAGCTGTTTTTT. Its protein is CASSGSAGELFF. The whole variable domain, remainder taken from reference TRBV9 and TRBJ2-2, is DSGVTQTPKHLITATGQRVTLRCSPRSGDLSVYWYQQSLDQGLQFLIQYYNGEERAKGNILERFSAQQFPDLHSELNLSSLELGDSALYFCASSGSAGELFFGEGSRLTVL.

The CDR3 bases are TGTGCCAGCTCACCAAACCGGGACGGCGGCTACACCTTC. This codes for CASSPNRDGGYTF. The chain recombines TRBV18 with TRBJ1-2; a possible D gene is TRBD1 (5 bases). The V end was cut by 2 bases, the J end by 8 bases, with 12 bases between. The germline V gene encodes CDR1 KGHSH and CDR2 LQKENI. The CDR3 contains 13 residues.

The chain couples TRBV5-1 to TRBJ1-1, with D maybe TRBD1 (6 bases). V was shortened by 3 bases and J by 4 bases, with 16 bases between the two germline ends. CDR1 and CDR2 from the germline V gene are SGHRS and YFSETQ. CDR3 length: 15 amino acids. DNA of the CDR3: TGCGCCAGCAGCTCACCACAGGGTGATCGCACTGAAGCTTTCTTT. Amino acid sequence: CASSSPQGDRTEAFF.

This clone has only a few counts. The chain uses TRBV6-1 and TRBJ1-2; TRBD1 is a possible D gene (5 bases). V lost 1 base, J lost 7 bases, and 13 bases lay in between. The CDR3 has 14 amino acids. The germline CDR1 and CDR2 sequences are MNHNS and SASEGT. In DNA form, the CDR3 reads TGTGCCAGCAGTGAAGTAGGGCTGGGACGTGGCTACACCTTC. Translating gives CASSEVGLGRGYTF.

This chain connects TRBV5-8 to TRBJ2-7; D gene uncertain. Germline values: CDR1 SGHTS, CDR2 YDEGEE. V was trimmed by 7 bases and J by 2 bases, leaving 10 bases between them. This CDR3 region has 12 residues. The DNA for the CDR3 is TGTGCCAGCGGCCGACGAACCTACGAGCAGTACTTC. Translating it yields CASGRRTYEQYF.

The table lists this clone with a count of one. The chain combines TRBV5-5 with TRBJ1-4, with 8 bases identical to TRBD1. The germline gives CDR1 SGHKS, CDR2 YYEKEE (reference sequence). CDR3 size: 14 residues. Trimming took 6 bases from V and 5 from J; bases not matched to a gene: 6. The CDR3 sequence: CASTHRTGNEKLFF. CDR3 nucleotide sequence: TGTGCCAGCACCCACCGGACAGGGAATGAAAAACTGTTTTTT. The entire variable domain, with the rest obtained from reference TRBV5-5 and TRBJ1-4, is as follows: DAGVTQSPTHLIKTRGQQVTLRCSPISGHKSVSWYQQVLGQGPQFIFQYYEKEERGRGNFPDRFSARQFPNYSSELNVNALLLGDSALYLCASTHRTGNEKLFFGSGTQLSVL.

The CDR3 is CASTEDRGRNTIYF. CDR3 coding DNA: TGTGCCAGCACAGAGGACAGGGGGCGAAACACCATATATTTT. This rearrangement joins TRBV28 to TRBJ1-3, with TRBD1 identical over 11 bases. Germline lookup yields CDR1 MDHEN and CDR2 SYDVKM. Trimming removed 7 bases from V and 5 bases from J; junction bases left unmatched: 4. The CDR3 is made up of 14 amino acids.

This clone was detected a few times. The chain combines TRBV7-7 with TRBJ2-5; 8 bases fit TRBD1. This CDR3 spans 15 amino acids. Germline-derived CDR1 and CDR2 are SSHAT and FNYEAQ (reference sequence). With 5 bases clipped from V and 7 bases from J, the junction kept 12 bases outside the gene matches. The CDR3 nucleotides read TGTGCCAGCAGCCCGAGGACAGGGCCACAGGTGACCCAGTACTTC. Translated, it gives CASSPRTGPQVTQYF.

This clone was observed once. The V and J genes are TRBV18 and TRBJ1-1; D is possibly TRBD1 (5 bases). Germline CDR1 and CDR2: KGHSH and LQKENI. CDR3 length: 13 amino acids. V lost 5 bases, J lost 10 bases, and 17 bases lay in between. The CDR3 spells CASSSRTTETAFF. The CDR3 nucleotides read TGTGCCAGCTCATCCCGTACGACAGAGACAGCTTTCTTT. Full variable domain (missing parts from reference TRBV18 and TRBJ1-1): NAGVMQNPRHLVRRRGQEARLRCSPMKGHSHVYWYRQLPEEGLKFMVYLQKENIIDESGMPKERFSAEFPKEGPSILRIQQVVRGDSAAYFCASSSRTTETAFFGQGTRLTVV.

The chain links TRBV7-2 to TRBJ2-2; D tentatively reads TRBD1 or TRBD2 (5 bases each). This CDR3 is 16 amino acids long. Germline V gene data show CDR1 as SGHTA and CDR2 as FQGNSA. V shed 5 bases and J shed 4 bases, with 17 bases lying between them. CDR3 protein: CASSPVGQEVTGELFF. Written as DNA, the CDR3 is TGTGCCAGCAGCCCCGTGGGGCAGGAGGTCACCGGGGAGCTGTTTTTT. Drawing the rest from reference TRBV7-2 and TRBJ2-2, the complete variable domain is GAGVSQSPSNKVTEKGKDVELRCDPISGHTALYWYRQSLGQGLEFLIYFQGNSAPDKSGLPSDRFSAERTGGSVSTLTIQRTQQEDSAVYLCASSPVGQEVTGELFFGEGSRLTVL.

This chain connects TRBV19 to TRBJ2-2; D may match TRBD1 or TRBD2 (5 bases each). Germline loops: CDR1 LNHDA, CDR2 SQIVND (reference sequence). This CDR3 is 15 amino acids long. V lost 3 bases to trimming and J lost 1 base, with 9 bases between them. The CDR3, as DNA: TGTGCCAGTAGTATCGGGACGGAGAACACCGGGGAGCTGTTTTTT. This codes for CASSIGTENTGELFF.

The genes are TRBV7-2 and TRBJ2-1; 8 bases agree with TRBD1. The CDR3 is 15 amino acids. Germline V CDR1 and CDR2: SGHTA, FQGNSA. J was trimmed by 4 bases and V by 5 bases; bases with no gene match: 7. The CDR3 is CASSLTGAVYNEQFF. The CDR3 bases are TGTGCCAGCAGCCTGACAGGGGCCGTATACAATGAGCAGTTCTTC.

V is TRBV28 and J is TRBJ2-2, with a tentative D call TRBD1 (5 bases). Between the trimmed V and J ends, which lost 6 bases and 3 bases, there was a span of 17 bases. Germline assignment: CDR1 MDHEN and CDR2 SYDVKM. The CDR3 loop spans 16 amino acids. CDR3 bases: TGTGCCAGCAGCTGGTTCAGGGTCCCTGACACCGGGGAGCTGTTTTTT. Translated: CASSWFRVPDTGELFF. Complete variable domain (other parts from reference TRBV28 and TRBJ2-2): DVKVTQSSRYLVKRTGEKVFLECVQDMDHENMFWYRQDPGLGLRLIYFSYDVKMKEKGDIPEGYSVSREKKERFSLILESASTNQTSMYLCASSWFRVPDTGELFFGEGSRLTVL.

V is TRBV7-6 and J is TRBJ1-2; D is unresolved. V lost 1 base to trimming and J lost 5 bases, with 8 bases between them. The CDR3 sequence is 13 residues long. From germline, CDR1 is SGHVS and CDR2 FNYEAQ. The CDR3, as DNA: TGTGCCAGCAGCTTAGGGGCCGCATATGGCTACACCTTC. The encoded protein is CASSLGAAYGYTF.

The chain uses TRBV19 and TRBJ1-5; D might be TRBD1 (5 bases). Germline lookup yields CDR1 LNHDA and CDR2 SQIVND (reference sequence). This CDR3 comprises 14 residues. V was clipped by 2 bases and J by 6 bases, with 11 bases between them. CDR3 bases: TGTGCCAGTAGTATAATTCAGGGCTTTCAGCCCCAGCATTTT. It is translated as CASSIIQGFQPQHF.

V usage is TRBV4-2 and J usage is TRBJ2-3; D is uncertain. Germline V gene sequence: CDR1 LGHNA, CDR2 YNFKEQ. This CDR3 has 13 residues. V dropped 1 base and J dropped 6 bases, with 8 bases sitting between them. DNA of the CDR3: TGTGCCAGCAGCCAAGCGCGAAGGGATACGCAGTATTTT. The encoded protein is CASSQARRDTQYF.

The chain recombines TRBV28 with TRBJ1-1; D is unclear. Germline assignment: CDR1 MDHEN and CDR2 SYDVKM. Trimming stripped 1 base from V and 6 bases from J, with 18 bases between. The CDR3 runs to 16 residues. CDR3 sequence (DNA): TGTGCCAGCAGTTTATCCCCGACGACCCCAAGGGCTGAAGCTTTCTTT. Protein sequence: CASSLSPTTPRAEAFF.

The V gene is TRBV25-1, the J gene TRBJ2-2; D is uncertain. The V and J ends lost 3 bases and 6 bases respectively, with 17 bases between them. The CDR3 is 16 amino acids. The germline V gene encodes CDR1 MGHDK and CDR2 SYGVNS. The DNA of the CDR3 is TGTGCCAGCAGTGATGTTCCCGCAGGTCTCCCCGGGGAGCTGTTTTTT. It specifies CASSDVPAGLPGELFF.

The chain employs TRBV5-1 and TRBJ1-4; D ambiguous. CDR1 and CDR2 (germline): SGHRS, YFSETQ. The CDR3 is 15 residues long. V lost 7 bases to trimming and J lost 8 bases, with 21 bases between them. The CDR3 is CASGMRVGSGEKLFF. The CDR3 DNA sequence: TGCGCCAGCGGTATGAGAGTGGGGAGCGGGGAAAAACTGTTTTTT.

This clone was counted a single time. The chain couples TRBV10-3 to TRBJ2-1; D not certain. V was shortened by 3 bases and J by 5 bases, with 14 bases between the two germline ends. The germline V gene has CDR1 ENHRY and CDR2 SYGVKD. This CDR3 has 15 amino acids. In DNA, the CDR3 is TGTGCCATCAGTGATCAAGCTACCTATCACAATGAGCAGTTCTTC. It translates to CAISDQATYHNEQFF.

This clone has just a few counts. CDR3 DNA: TGTGCCAGCAGTTTATGGCAACTCGGTGAAGCTTTCTTT. Encoded protein: CASSLWQLGEAFF. V gene TRBV27 combines with J gene TRBJ1-1, with no clear D. CDR1 and CDR2 from the germline V gene are MNHEY and SMNVEV (reference sequence). There are 13 residues in the CDR3. The V end was cut by 1 base, the J end by 7 bases, with 10 bases between.